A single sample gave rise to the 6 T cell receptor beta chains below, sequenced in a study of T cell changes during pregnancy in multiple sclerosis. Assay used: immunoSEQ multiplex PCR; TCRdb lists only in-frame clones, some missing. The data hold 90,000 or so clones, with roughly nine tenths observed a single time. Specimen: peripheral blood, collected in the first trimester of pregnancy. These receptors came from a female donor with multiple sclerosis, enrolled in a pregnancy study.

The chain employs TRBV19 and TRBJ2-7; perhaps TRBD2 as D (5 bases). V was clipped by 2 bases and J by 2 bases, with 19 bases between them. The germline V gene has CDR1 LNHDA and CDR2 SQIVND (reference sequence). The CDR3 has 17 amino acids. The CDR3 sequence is CASSIRIPGLRTYEQYF. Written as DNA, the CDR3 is TGTGCCAGTAGTATACGTATTCCGGGGTTGCGGACCTACGAGCAGTACTTC.

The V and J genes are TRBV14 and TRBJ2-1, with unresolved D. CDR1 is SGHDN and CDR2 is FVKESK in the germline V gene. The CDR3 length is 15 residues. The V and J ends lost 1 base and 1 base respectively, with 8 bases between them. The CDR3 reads CASSQGWRSYNEQFF. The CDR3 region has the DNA TGTGCCAGCAGCCAAGGATGGCGGTCCTACAATGAGCAGTTCTTC.

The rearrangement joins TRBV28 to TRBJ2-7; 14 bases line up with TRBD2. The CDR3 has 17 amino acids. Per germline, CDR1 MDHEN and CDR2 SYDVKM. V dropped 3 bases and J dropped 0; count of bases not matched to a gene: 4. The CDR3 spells CASSFPGTSGSSYEQYF. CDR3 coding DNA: TGTGCCAGCAGTTTCCCCGGGACTAGCGGGAGCTCCTACGAGCAGTACTTC.

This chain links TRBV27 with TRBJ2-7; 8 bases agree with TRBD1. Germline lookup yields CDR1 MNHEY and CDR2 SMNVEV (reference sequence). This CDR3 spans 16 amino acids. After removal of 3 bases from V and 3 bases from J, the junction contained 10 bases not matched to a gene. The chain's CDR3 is CASSLRSGDRIYEQYF. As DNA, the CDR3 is TGTGCCAGCAGTTTGAGATCGGGGGACAGGATCTACGAGCAGTACTTC.

This chain's CDR3 is CASSPLAGGLDTQYF. The CDR3 region has the DNA TGTGCCAGCAGCCCGCTAGCGGGAGGGTTAGATACGCAGTATTTT. The chain uses TRBV7-2 and TRBJ2-3; 12 bases are shared with TRBD2. Trimming took 5 bases from V and 5 from J; bases not matched to a gene: 5. This CDR3 region has 15 residues. Germline loops: CDR1 SGHTA, CDR2 FQGNSA.

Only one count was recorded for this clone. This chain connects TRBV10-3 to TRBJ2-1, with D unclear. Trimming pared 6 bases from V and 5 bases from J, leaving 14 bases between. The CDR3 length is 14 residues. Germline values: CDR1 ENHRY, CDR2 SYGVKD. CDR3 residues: CAISAQEDHNEQFF. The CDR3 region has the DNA TGTGCCATCAGCGCGCAGGAAGACCACAATGAGCAGTTCTTC.